Reported below is one T cell receptor beta chain. The data derive from a study of blood T cell repertoires in COVID-19. Across the study: COVID-19 samples collected from the United States, Italy and Spain covered acute and convalescent phases. The analysed material was cDNA or gDNA that came from T cells, B-cell-depleted T cells, or PBMCs.

The ends lost 7 bases at V and 7 bases at J; junction bases unmatched: 12. This CDR3 has 15 amino acids. The germline gives CDR1 MDHEN, CDR2 SYDVKM. Authors' analysis steps: By means of reference gene primer amplification, nucleated cell counts were estimated. The method was immunoSEQ multiplex PCR; TCRdb's version includes in-frame clones alone and lacks a portion of them. D and trimming were read from the DNA, whereas the V and J calls and clone size are those reported in that table. Of 20,000 to 30,000 clones in the sample, roughly 89% are singletons; the top ten hold 1.5% to 2%. The chain carries TRBV28 and TRBJ2-5; 10 bases align to TRBD1. The clonotype comes from a woman aged 55-70 years with active COVID-19. The material sequenced was peripheral blood. For the CDR3, the DNA is TGTGCCAGCATGGCCCCCGGACAGGGGGGTGCGACCCAGTACTTC. Translated: CASMAPGQGGATQYF.